A single sample is the source of the 20 T cell receptor beta chains below, sequenced in a study of technical replicates of blood from several donors. The table came from immunoSEQ multiplex PCR; TCRdb's copy has only in-frame clones and leaves some out. Among around 85,000 clones listed, roughly 94% were seen once. Source material: T cells isolated from PBMCs. The receptors here all came from a human donor in good health.

The gene calls are TRBV29-1 and TRBJ2-7, with 7 bases matching TRBD1. V dropped 6 bases and J dropped 0; count of bases not matched to a gene: 14. This CDR3 has 16 amino acids. CDR1 is SQVTM, CDR2 ANQGSEA, per germline. The CDR3 reads CSVKHPGQQGSYEQYF. DNA of the CDR3: TGCAGCGTCAAACATCCGGGACAGCAAGGCTCCTACGAGCAGTACTTC.

The chain uses TRBV7-2 and TRBJ2-7; 8 nucleotides align to TRBD1. The trim removed 6 bases at V and 7 bases at J, leaving 8 bases unmatched. There are 13 residues in the CDR3. Germline-derived CDR1 and CDR2 are SGHTA and FQGNSA. The CDR3 spells CASSSQGAGEQYF. CDR3 coding DNA: TGTGCCAGCAGTTCTCAGGGGGCGGGGGAGCAGTACTTC.

J is TRBJ2-2 and V is TRBV30, with TRBD1 as a possible D gene (6 bases). This CDR3 contains 12 residues. Trimming cost V 4 bases and J 7 bases, with 10 bases left between them. In germline, CDR1 is GTSNPN, CDR2 SVGIG (reference sequence). Written as DNA, the CDR3 is TGTGCCTGGACAGGGGTTGGCGGGGAGCTGTTTTTT. As protein: CAWTGVGGELFF. Full variable domain (remainder filled in from reference TRBV30 and TRBJ2-2): SQTIHQWPATLVQPVGSPLSLECTVEGTSNPNLYWYRQAAGRGLQLLFYSVGIGQISSEVPQNLSASRPQDRQFILSSKKLLLSDSGFYLCAWTGVGGELFFGEGSRLTVL.

This chain connects TRBV30 to TRBJ2-1; a possible D gene is TRBD1 (5 bases). The germline V gene encodes CDR1 GTSNPN and CDR2 SVGIG (reference sequence). This CDR3 contains 16 residues. The CDR3 coding sequence is TGTGCTTCCGTTCCGAACCAGGGAAGCTCCTACAATGAGCAGTTCTTC. Translated, it gives CASVPNQGSSYNEQFF.

This chain joins TRBV4-2 and TRBJ2-3; 8 positions agree with TRBD2. The germline CDR1 and CDR2 sequences are LGHNA and YNFKEQ. This CDR3 comprises 16 residues. The V and J ends lost 0 bases and 3 bases, in that order; junction bases with no gene match: 5. As DNA, the CDR3 is TGTGCCAGCAGCCAAGAGGGGGGACTAGAGACAGATACGCAGTATTTT. Protein: CASSQEGGLETDTQYF.

This clone was seen just once. The chain links TRBV4-1 to TRBJ2-2; D not certain. V gave up 3 bases and J gave up 1 base, with 6 bases separating them. CDR3 length: 14 residues. The germline CDR1 and CDR2 sequences are MGHRA and YSYEKL. The CDR3 spells CASSHSQNTGELFF. DNA for the CDR3: TGCGCCAGCAGCCACAGTCAGAACACCGGGGAGCTGTTTTTT.

The chain joins TRBV10-2 to TRBJ2-1; 7 positions match TRBD2. The CDR3 spans 12 residues. V shed 7 bases and J 8 bases; nucleotides not matched to a gene: 5. Per the germline V gene, CDR1 is WSHSY and CDR2 is SAAADI. CDR3 protein: CASTAGVHEQFF. For the CDR3, the DNA is TGCGCCAGCACCGCGGGGGTCCATGAGCAGTTCTTC.

J is TRBJ1-2 and V is TRBV30; D remains unclear. CDR3 length: 12 residues. Germline lookup yields CDR1 GTSNPN and CDR2 SVGIG (reference sequence). The V and J ends lost 3 bases and 4 bases respectively, with 9 bases between them. This chain's CDR3 is CAWRASPYGYTF. CDR3 in DNA: TGTGCCTGGAGGGCCTCCCCCTATGGCTACACCTTC.

This chain connects TRBV5-4 to TRBJ2-6, with 8 bases aligning to TRBD1. The CDR3 loop spans 19 amino acids. After removal of 0 bases from V and 5 bases from J, the junction contained 13 bases not matched to a gene. Germline CDR1 SGHNT, CDR2 YYREEE (reference sequence). CDR3 bases: TGTGCCAGCAGCTTGGCCGGGAGTGGCAGGGGGCTGCGGGCCAACGTCCTGACTTTC. It encodes CASSLAGSGRGLRANVLTF.

The CDR3 DNA is TGCGCCAGCAGCTTGGGGGGAGACTATGGCTACACCTTC. It specifies CASSLGGDYGYTF. This chain uses TRBV5-1 with TRBJ1-2, with D unclear. Trimming removed 0 bases from V and 3 bases from J, with 6 bases in between. CDR1 and CDR2 (germline): SGHRS, YFSETQ. This CDR3 is 13 amino acids long.

This clone was observed a single time. This rearrangement joins TRBV4-2 to TRBJ2-7, with 9 nucleotides matching TRBD2. V gave up 1 base and J gave up 3 bases; unmatched junction bases: 4. Germline V gene data show CDR1 as LGHNA and CDR2 as YNFKEQ. The CDR3 has 15 residues. The CDR3 DNA is TGTGCCAGCAGCCAAGTTGCGGGAGGGTACTACGAGCAGTACTTC. Protein sequence: CASSQVAGGYYEQYF.

The chain is built from TRBV27 and TRBJ2-3, with 8 bases aligning to TRBD1. CDR1 is MNHEY and CDR2 is SMNVEV in the germline V gene (reference sequence). CDR3 length: 16 amino acids. The junction had 9 bases not matched to a gene; V was cut back by 1 base and J by 6 bases. CDR3 protein: CASSLFPDRAGDTQYF. CDR3 bases: TGTGCCAGCAGTTTATTCCCGGACAGGGCGGGGGATACGCAGTATTTT.

The chain joins TRBV4-2 to TRBJ1-1; 10 bases agree with TRBD1. CDR1 is LGHNA, CDR2 YNFKEQ, per germline. V was clipped by 4 bases and J by 5 bases; unmatched bases: 7. This CDR3 spans 15 amino acids. The CDR3 spells CASSPLGQGKTEAFF. For the CDR3, the DNA is TGTGCCAGCAGCCCACTGGGACAGGGGAAAACTGAAGCTTTCTTT.

The chain is built from TRBV19 and TRBJ2-5, with D possibly TRBD1 on 6 matching bases. The CDR3 totals 14 residues. CDR1 LNHDA and CDR2 SQIVND come from the germline V gene (reference sequence). V was clipped by 5 bases and J by 2 bases, with 12 bases between them. Written as DNA, the CDR3 is TGTGCCAGTAGTGAGGGGGTAGTACAAGAGACCCAGTACTTC. Translation gives CASSEGVVQETQYF.

The chain uses TRBV27 and TRBJ1-1; D remains ambiguous. Germline values: CDR1 MNHEY, CDR2 SMNVEV (reference sequence). Between the trimmed V and J ends, which lost 10 bases and 2 bases, there was a span of 8 bases. The CDR3 length is 11 residues. The CDR3 here is CAKSQNTEAFF. For the CDR3, the DNA is TGTGCCAAATCCCAAAACACTGAAGCTTTCTTT.

The V call is TRBV7-9, the J call TRBJ2-7; D may be TRBD1 (7 bases). V gave up 5 bases and J gave up 0 bases, with 14 bases separating them. The CDR3 contains 15 residues. Germline assignment: CDR1 SEHNR and CDR2 FQNEAQ (reference sequence). The CDR3 DNA follows: TGTGCCAGCAGCCAGGGGGGACTCACCTCCTACGAGCAGTACTTC. It specifies CASSQGGLTSYEQYF.

This clone was found once. The CDR3 sequence: CASSLDRTSYTF. The DNA for the CDR3 is TGTGCCAGCAGCTTGGATAGGACTAGCTACACCTTC. J is TRBJ1-2 and V is TRBV5-6, with D uncertain. The germline gives CDR1 SGHDT, CDR2 YYEEEE. CDR3 length: 12 amino acids. V lost 0 bases, J lost 9 bases, and 9 bases lay in between.

The chain uses TRBV5-1 and TRBJ2-1; 14 bases match TRBD2. There are 19 residues in the CDR3. CDR1 SGHRS and CDR2 YFSETQ come from the germline V gene. V shed 4 bases and J 1 base; nucleotides not matched to a gene: 10. This CDR3 is CASSDGLAGGPLSYNEQFF. The CDR3 bases are TGCGCCAGCAGCGACGGACTAGCGGGAGGCCCCCTTTCCTACAATGAGCAGTTCTTC.

This clone was detected once. The chain carries TRBV5-8 and TRBJ2-2; 7 bases align to TRBD1. V lost 3 bases to trimming and J lost 3 bases; unmatched junction nucleotides: 2. The CDR3 is 14 amino acids. Germline values: CDR1 SGHTS, CDR2 YDEGEE. The CDR3 coding sequence is TGTGCCAGCAGCTGGGGACAGCACACCGGGGAGCTGTTTTTT. This codes for CASSWGQHTGELFF.

The V and J genes are TRBV7-5 and TRBJ2-1; TRBD1 is the table's D call and was not checked against the DNA. TRBV7-5 constitutes a pseudogene. The CDR3 length is 15 residues. The CDR3 here is CVRSLGTGTYNEQFF. DNA of the CDR3: TGTGTCAGAAGCTTAGGGACAGGGACCTACAATGAGCAGTTCTTC.